These 12 T cell receptor beta chains came from one sample sequenced in a study of PD-1 blockade in classical Hodgkin lymphoma. Some clones are missing from TCRdb's copy, which holds only in-frame ones; the method was immunoSEQ multiplex PCR. This table holds about 86,000 clones, about 91% found once. All patients relapsed after autologous stem cell transplantation, and brentuximab vedotin exposure varied. The material was peripheral blood mononuclear cells (PBMCs), obtained before the second cycle of nivolumab. The source is a human donor with classical Hodgkin lymphoma.

This clone occurred once. V gene TRBV27 combines with J gene TRBJ2-7, with a possible D match to TRBD2 (6 bases). Between the trimmed V and J ends, which lost 5 bases and 3 bases, there was a span of 17 bases. Germline-derived CDR1 and CDR2 are MNHEY and SMNVEV (reference sequence). The CDR3 has 15 amino acids. The CDR3 spells CASSTDPSANYEQYF. The CDR3 nucleotides are TGTGCCAGCAGTACGGATCCTAGCGCCAACTACGAGCAGTACTTC.

V is TRBV28 and J is TRBJ2-5; 10 nucleotides line up with TRBD1. Looked up from germline, CDR1 is MDHEN and CDR2 is SYDVKM. The CDR3 covers 14 residues. V shed 3 bases, J shed 5 bases, and the junction held 3 bases outside the gene matches. CDR3 sequence (DNA): TGTGCCAGCAGTTTTCCGGACAGGGGGGAGACCCAGTACTTC. This gives the protein CASSFPDRGETQYF.

CDR3 sequence reads: CASSSAGTGTTGELFF. CDR3 DNA sequence: TGTGCCAGCAGCTCCGCCGGGACAGGGACCACCGGGGAGCTGTTTTTT. The chain has TRBV7-9 and TRBJ2-2; 9 nucleotides line up with TRBD1. The length of the CDR3 is 16 residues. V shed 4 bases, J shed 4 bases, and the junction held 7 bases outside the gene matches. Germline loops: CDR1 SEHNR, CDR2 FQNEAQ (reference sequence).

This chain links TRBV5-1 with TRBJ2-3; perhaps TRBD1 as D (6 bases). CDR3 length: 15 amino acids. Germline CDR1 is SGHRS and CDR2 is YFSETQ. Trimming shortened V by 0 bases and J by 4 bases, and 12 bases separated the two germline ends. In DNA, the CDR3 is TGCGCCAGCAGCTTGGGTTCAGGGGTGGCAGATACGCAGTATTTT. Translating it yields CASSLGSGVADTQYF.

There are many counts of this clone. The chain uses TRBV6-6 and TRBJ2-7; TRBD2 matches 8 bases. From germline, CDR1 is MNHNY and CDR2 SVGAGI (reference sequence). This CDR3 has 15 residues. Trimming removed 2 bases from V and 4 bases from J; junction bases left unmatched: 7. CDR3 DNA: TGTGCCAGCAGTTACCCCCGGGAGGGTCGGTACGAGCAGTACTTC. It is translated as CASSYPREGRYEQYF.

The genes are TRBV11-1 and TRBJ2-1; TRBD2 might be the D (7 bases). The CDR3 spans 18 residues. The germline CDR1 and CDR2 sequences are SGHAT and FQDESV (reference sequence). With 5 bases removed from V and 0 bases from J, the gap between germline ends came to 20 bases. The CDR3 sequence is CASSPGASGASSYNEQFF. The CDR3 DNA reads as TGTGCCAGCAGCCCAGGGGCTAGCGGAGCGAGCTCCTACAATGAGCAGTTCTTC.

The rearrangement links TRBV28 to TRBJ2-7; D uncertain. Per the germline V gene, CDR1 is MDHEN and CDR2 is SYDVKM. Trimming removed 2 bases from V and 7 bases from J, with 3 bases in between. The CDR3 is 10 amino acids. The CDR3 spells CASSLKEQYF. DNA for the CDR3: TGTGCCAGCAGTTTAAAGGAGCAGTACTTC.

The gene calls are TRBV28 and TRBJ2-4, with D possibly being TRBD2 (6 bases). Germline values: CDR1 MDHEN, CDR2 SYDVKM. Trimming stripped 5 bases from V and 1 base from J, with 18 bases between. This CDR3 is 17 amino acids long. DNA for the CDR3: TGTGCCAGCAGTCCTCAGCTAGCGATCGGCGCCAAAAACATTCAGTACTTC. Its translation is CASSPQLAIGAKNIQYF.

V is TRBV28 and J is TRBJ2-2; the D is unclear. This CDR3 region has 15 residues. Germline CDR1 and CDR2: MDHEN and SYDVKM. V was clipped by 10 bases and J by 0 bases, with 15 bases between them. The CDR3 reads CATSPGQANTGELFF. DNA of the CDR3: TGTGCCACATCCCCCGGGCAGGCGAACACCGGGGAGCTGTTTTTT. The full variable domain, with the rest looked up from reference TRBV28 and TRBJ2-2, is DVKVTQSSRYLVKRTGEKVFLECVQDMDHENMFWYRQDPGLGLRLIYFSYDVKMKEKGDIPEGYSVSREKKERFSLILESASTNQTSMYLCATSPGQANTGELFFGEGSRLTVL.

The V call is TRBV12-1, the J call TRBJ2-1; the DNA was not compared with TRBD1, the D call given in the table. TRBV12-1 is recorded as a pseudogene. This CDR3 is 16 amino acids long. CDR3 region: CASSFEYRGRYNEQFF. CDR3 sequence (DNA): TGTGCCAGCAGCTTTGAGTACAGGGGAAGGTACAATGAGCAGTTCTTC.

The chain links TRBV19 to TRBJ2-3; TRBD2 matches at 9 bases. The CDR3 runs to 19 residues. Germline CDR1 is LNHDA and CDR2 is SQIVND (reference sequence). V was clipped by 0 bases and J by 8 bases; unmatched bases: 18. The CDR3 region is CASSIDLAGGPPESATQYF. As DNA, the CDR3 is TGTGCCAGTAGTATAGATTTGGCGGGGGGGCCCCCCGAGAGTGCTACGCAGTATTTT. Filled out from reference TRBV19 and TRBJ2-3, the complete variable domain reads DGGITQSPKYLFRKEGQNVTLSCEQNLNHDAMYWYRQDPGQGLRLIYYSQIVNDFQKGDIAEGYSVSREKKESFPLTVTSAQKNPTAFYLCASSIDLAGGPPESATQYFGPGTRLTVL.

The chain has TRBV29-1 and TRBJ1-2; D remains ambiguous. The CDR3 is 12 amino acids. V was clipped by 5 bases and J by 0 bases, with 7 bases between them. Germline V gene lookup returns CDR1 SQVTM and CDR2 ANQGSEA. The CDR3 DNA is TGCAGCGTTAGGAGCGCTAACTATGGCTACACCTTC. This gives the protein CSVRSANYGYTF.